These 26 T cell receptor beta chains came from one sample sequenced in a study of CD8+CD57+ T cells in acquired aplastic anemia. TCR beta VDJ and CDR3 were profiled, and genomic DNA was the template. Using its own MiXCR run on the reads, TCRdb lists one record per CDR3 protein. The sample shows 150,000 or so distinct CDR3 sequences, 45% to 55% of them seen only once. Patients sequenced had flow cytometry evidence of CD8+CD57+ cell expansion. Material: sorted CD4+, CD8+, or CD8+CD57+ T cells (not recorded which) from PBMCs. These receptors all stem from a human donor with aplastic anemia.

A remark on this clonotype: The germline gene is not matched at one end of the junction; a read error may be the cause. The rearrangement links TRBV7-3 to TRBJ1-6; 9 nucleotides align to TRBD1. The CDR3 is 16 amino acids. Germline CDR1 is SGHTA and CDR2 is FQGTGA. The CDR3 here is CASSYPAGQGMTPLRF. For the CDR3, the DNA is TGTGCCAGCAGCTACCCAGCGGGACAGGGTATGACACCCCTCCGCTTT.

This rearrangement joins TRBV25-1 to TRBJ2-7, with 8 bases identical to TRBD1. CDR3 length: 15 amino acids. CDR1 and CDR2 (germline): MGHDK, SYGVNS. V dropped 3 bases and J dropped 3; count of bases not matched to a gene: 7. CDR3 region: CASSDPGTGLYEQYF. The CDR3 coding sequence is TGTGCCAGCAGTGATCCCGGGACAGGCCTCTACGAGCAGTACTTC.

This clonotype was picked up many times. The chain couples TRBV24-1 to TRBJ2-1; D possibly corresponds to TRBD2 (7 bases). The V and J ends lost 5 bases and 6 bases respectively, with 25 bases between them. In germline, CDR1 is KGHDR, CDR2 SFDVKD. The CDR3 totals 18 residues. The CDR3 nucleotides are TGTGCCACCAGTGGGGGACTACAAGGGGGGGGATGGTCCAATGAGCAGTTCTTC. It yields the protein CATSGGLQGGGWSNEQFF.

This clonotype was counted many times. The chain couples TRBV6-4 to TRBJ1-1, with D perhaps TRBD1 (6 bases). The CDR3 spans 14 residues. V was cut by 6 bases and J by 4 bases, with 15 bases left in between. Germline CDR1 is MRHNA and CDR2 is SNTAGT. CDR3 protein: CASSPTGKGTEAFF. CDR3 DNA: TGTGCCAGCAGCCCGACAGGTAAGGGCACTGAAGCTTTCTTT.

This clonotype appeared many times. The chain employs TRBV30 and TRBJ2-3; D perhaps matches TRBD2 (5 bases). The germline V gene encodes CDR1 GTSNPN and CDR2 SVGIG (reference sequence). The V and J ends lost 3 bases and 2 bases respectively, with 6 bases between them. The CDR3 length is 12 residues. Here the CDR3 DNA reads TGTGCCTGGAGGGAGGACACAGATACGCAGTATTTT. Its protein is CAWREDTDTQYF.

This clonotype was seen more than once but under ten times. This rearrangement joins TRBV9 to TRBJ2-3; no clear D. The CDR3 has 20 amino acids. With 0 bases removed from V and 0 bases from J, the gap between germline ends came to 23 bases. Germline V lookup: CDR1 SGDLS, CDR2 YYNGEE. CDR3 DNA: TGTGCCAGCAGCGTAGGATTGAAGCGACTTAACCCCTACAGCACAGATACGCAGTATTTT. It yields the protein CASSVGLKRLNPYSTDTQYF.

This clonotype was observed many times. The chain joins TRBV6-5 to TRBJ1-2; TRBD1 might be the D (5 bases). V was shortened by 0 bases and J by 4 bases, with 9 bases between the two germline ends. Germline values: CDR1 MNHEY, CDR2 SVGAGI. The CDR3 runs 14 residues. The CDR3 DNA follows: TGTGCCAGCAGTTACTCCCCGGGACTCTATGGCTACACCTTC. It codes for CASSYSPGLYGYTF.

This clonotype was observed many times. V gene TRBV25-1 combines with J gene TRBJ2-6; D possibly corresponds to TRBD1 (6 bases). Germline CDR1 is MGHDK and CDR2 is SYGVNS. V lost 3 bases, J lost 1 base, and 13 bases lay in between. The CDR3 sequence is 17 residues long. Here the CDR3 DNA reads TGTGCCAGCAGTGATACAGGGTCCCCATCTGGGGCCAACGTCCTGACTTTC. Amino acid sequence: CASSDTGSPSGANVLTF. Full variable domain (outside the CDR3, taken from reference TRBV25-1 and TRBJ2-6): EADIYQTPRYLVIGTGKKITLECSQTMGHDKMYWYQQDPGMELHLIHYSYGVNSTEKGDLSSESTVSRIRTEHFPLTLESARPSHTSQYLCASSDTGSPSGANVLTFGAGSRLTVL.

The rearrangement uses TRBV25-1 and TRBJ2-7, with 8 bases aligning to TRBD1. V lost 3 bases and J lost 0; bases outside the gene matches: 4. Germline-derived CDR1 and CDR2 are MGHDK and SYGVNS. The CDR3 totals 15 residues. The CDR3 loop reads CASSDTGGSSYEQYF. The DNA of the CDR3 is TGTGCCAGCAGTGACACAGGGGGTAGCTCCTACGAGCAGTACTTC.

There are many counts of this clonotype. The chain combines TRBV24-1 with TRBJ1-5, with a tentative D call TRBD1 (6 bases). Germline lookup yields CDR1 KGHDR and CDR2 SFDVKD. The CDR3 sequence is 14 residues long. Trimming removed 10 bases from V and 6 bases from J, with 18 bases in between. CDR3 residues: CATSTGMVAQPQHF. DNA of the CDR3: TGTGCCACGTCCACAGGGATGGTCGCTCAGCCCCAGCATTTT.

This clonotype was counted ten times or more. The V call is TRBV6-1, the J call TRBJ2-6, with D possibly being TRBD2 (5 bases). The CDR3 spans 14 residues. CDR1 and CDR2 (germline): MNHNS, SASEGT. V was trimmed by 4 bases and J by 4 bases, leaving 8 bases between them. In DNA, the CDR3 is TGTGCCAGCAGTGTGGGAGACGGGGCCAACGTCCTGACTTTC. Translated: CASSVGDGANVLTF.

This clonotype has at least ten counts. The DNA for the CDR3 is TGCAGTGCTAGAGATCGGGGGGGCTTGAACTATGGCTACACCTTC. Translating gives CSARDRGGLNYGYTF. The V call is TRBV20-1, the J call TRBJ1-2, with a tentative D call TRBD1 (6 bases). Between the trimmed V and J ends, which lost 0 bases and 2 bases, there was a span of 13 bases. Per the germline V gene, CDR1 is DFQATT and CDR2 is SNEGSKA (reference sequence). The CDR3 spans 15 residues.

This clonotype was recorded at least ten times. The V gene is TRBV5-1, the J gene TRBJ1-4; D is unclear. V lost 4 bases and J lost 0, with 7 bases in between. The V gene's germline CDR1 is SGHRS and CDR2 YFSETQ. CDR3 size: 14 residues. The CDR3 is CASSRPATNEKLFF. CDR3 nucleotide sequence: TGCGCCAGCAGCAGGCCTGCAACTAATGAAAAACTGTTTTTT.

The chain has TRBV2 and TRBJ2-5; no firm D call. The length of the CDR3 is 13 residues. Trimming removed 4 bases from V and 2 bases from J, with 8 bases in between. Germline CDR1 SNHLY, CDR2 FYNNEI. The DNA of the CDR3 is TGTGCCAGCAGTGCCGTAAGTCAAGAGACCCAGTACTTC. Encoded protein: CASSAVSQETQYF.

The table lists this clonotype with a few counts. A much larger clone sits a single nucleotide away, making a read error possible. This chain links TRBV9 with TRBJ2-1; no definite D call. Germline lookup yields CDR1 SGDLS and CDR2 YYNGEE. V was clipped by 4 bases and J by 9 bases, with 8 bases between them. The CDR3 sequence is 11 residues long. CDR3 sequence: CASSLAGEQFF. CDR3 DNA sequence: TGTGCCAGCAGCTTAGCCGGTGAGCAGTTCTTC.

Points on this clonotype: A much more abundant neighbour one base away suggests this may be a read error. V usage is TRBV12-5 and J usage is TRBJ1-1; D gene ambiguous. Germline V lookup: CDR1 LGHNT, CDR2 FRNRAP. This CDR3 is built from 10 residues. The CDR3 sequence: CANGLPEAFF. The CDR3 DNA reads TGTGCTAATGGTTTGCCGGAAGCTTTCTTT.

The rearrangement links TRBV4-1 to TRBJ2-7; tentatively, D is TRBD1 (5 bases). The V end was cut by 4 bases, the J end by 6 bases, with 13 bases between. The CDR3 has 13 residues. The V gene's germline CDR1 is MGHRA and CDR2 YSYEKL. This chain's CDR3 is CASSLSGLGEQYF. In DNA, the CDR3 is TGCGCCAGCAGCCTTTCAGGGTTGGGCGAGCAGTACTTC.

In DNA form, the CDR3 reads TGTGCCAGCAGTAGCGGGACAGGTAGCTACACCTTC. Translated: CASSSGTGSYTF. The chain couples TRBV12-3 or TRBV12-4 to TRBJ1-2; TRBD1 matches at 8 bases. Trimming removed 5 bases from V and 9 bases from J; junction bases left unmatched: 5. The CDR3 loop spans 12 amino acids.

This chain joins TRBV2 and TRBJ2-7; TRBD1 agrees at 7 bases. The CDR3 is 15 amino acids. Trimming cost V 6 bases and J 1 base; bases outside gene matches: 9. Germline-derived CDR1 and CDR2 are SNHLY and FYNNEI. The CDR3 loop reads CASRHRDSLSYEQYF. CDR3 nucleotides: TGTGCCAGCAGGCACCGGGACAGCCTTTCCTACGAGCAGTACTTC.

Note on this clonotype: A much larger clonotype is one base distant, so this may be a read error. The chain carries TRBV9 and TRBJ1-1; D not certain. V lost 6 bases and J lost 4, with 13 bases in between. The germline V gene encodes CDR1 SGDLS and CDR2 YYNGEE. The CDR3 consists of 13 residues. For the CDR3, the DNA is TGTGCCAGCAACATACTGGGCCTCACTGAAGCTTTCTTT. As protein: CASNILGLTEAFF.

This clonotype was seen repeatedly, ten times or more. The J gene is TRBJ2-7, the V gene TRBV5-1; TRBD2 matches 8 bases. The CDR3 has 15 residues. Per germline, CDR1 SGHRS and CDR2 YFSETQ. The ends lost 0 bases at V and 5 bases at J; junction bases unmatched: 7. The CDR3 nucleotides read TGCGCCAGCAGCTTGGAGGGCGGGAGGTCCGACGAGCAGTACTTC. It specifies CASSLEGGRSDEQYF. Complete variable domain (other parts from reference TRBV5-1 and TRBJ2-7): KAGVTQTPRYLIKTRGQQVTLSCSPISGHRSVSWYQQTPGQGLQFLFEYFSETQRNKGNFPGRFSGRQFSNSRSEMNVSTLELGDSALYLCASSLEGGRSDEQYFGPGTRLTVT.

This clonotype was observed at least ten times. The chain links TRBV10-3 to TRBJ2-7, with D perhaps TRBD1 (6 bases). CDR3 length equals 15 residues. CDR1 and CDR2 (germline): ENHRY, SYGVKD. Between the trimmed V and J ends, which lost 6 bases and 3 bases, there was a span of 18 bases. The CDR3 spells CAISRSGDPGYEQYF. In DNA form, the CDR3 reads TGTGCCATCAGCCGATCAGGGGATCCCGGCTACGAGCAGTACTTC.

The chain has TRBV28 and TRBJ2-3; D call uncertain. V gave up 4 bases and J gave up 6 bases, with 8 bases separating them. There are 12 residues in the CDR3. Looked up from germline, CDR1 is MDHEN and CDR2 is SYDVKM. The CDR3, as DNA: TGTGCCAGCAGTTCATTTAGCGATACGCAGTATTTT. Its translation: CASSSFSDTQYF.

The chain recombines TRBV7-8 with TRBJ2-3, with 9 bases lining up with TRBD2. Germline CDR1 reads SGHVS; CDR2 reads FQNEAQ. This CDR3 contains 14 residues. V was pared by 6 bases and J by 6 bases, with 7 bases of the junction left unmatched. The CDR3 here is CASSYAAGGDTQYF. The CDR3 DNA reads TGTGCCAGCAGTTATGCGGCGGGAGGGGATACGCAGTATTTT.

This clonotype turned up a few times. This chain connects TRBV11-3 to TRBJ2-2; D ambiguous. The CDR3 is 14 residues long. Trimming removed 1 base from V and 6 bases from J, with 9 bases in between. The germline V gene encodes CDR1 SGHNT and CDR2 YENEEA. CDR3 bases: TGTGCCAGCAGCTTAGGGCCGGATGCCGGGGAGCTGTTTTTT. Amino acid sequence: CASSLGPDAGELFF.

The chain has TRBV7-9 and TRBJ2-3, with TRBD1 matching 7 bases. J was trimmed by 7 bases and V by 8 bases; bases with no gene match: 15. CDR3 length: 15 amino acids. Germline CDR1 is SEHNR and CDR2 is FQNEAQ (reference sequence). CDR3 in DNA: TGTGCCAGCGGACTCCACCGGGACAGCGAATATACGCAGTATTTT. Translating it yields CASGLHRDSEYTQYF. The variable domain in full, with the rest retrieved from reference TRBV7-9 and TRBJ2-3, is DTGVSQNPRHKITKRGQNVTFRCDPISEHNRLYWYRQTLGQGPEFLTYFQNEAQLEKSRLLSDRFSAERPKGSFSTLEIQRTEQGDSAMYLCASGLHRDSEYTQYFGPGTRLTVL.